The TCR beta chain described here comes from a study of T cell clones after liver transplantation. Study-level findings and limits: A larger donor-reactive than third-party decline suggested partial antigen-specific deletion.

With regard to this clone: Its matching antigen is unknown.

Sequenced by immunoSEQ multiplex PCR; TCRdb stores in-frame clones only, minus some. The sample has 65,000 to 80,000 clones, over 65% seen once. Looked up from germline, CDR1 is MNHNS and CDR2 is SASEGT. The CDR3 covers 14 residues. With V trimmed by 6 bases and J by 5 bases, 5 bases remained unmatched. The chain employs TRBV6-1 and TRBJ2-1, with TRBD2 matching over 9 bases. This TCR was sampled from a human patient who received a liver transplant. Some T cells may trace back to the graft donor. This material consisted of CD4+ T cells from blood, taken at the 22-month timepoint. CDR3 nucleotides: TGTGCCAGCAGCAAGCGGGAGGTAGACAATGAGCAGTTCTTC. This codes for CASSKREVDNEQFF.